The clone carrying this T cell receptor beta chain was detected many times. This sample stems from a study of T-cell memory formation after mild COVID-19. TCRdb used MiXCR to reprocess the 5' RACE reads, holding one entry per CDR3 protein. The sample lists about 540,000 distinct CDR3 sequences, roughly 20% seen once, with under 15% in the top ten. The CDR3 totals 13 residues. CDR1 is SGHDN and CDR2 is FVKESK in the germline V gene. Trimming removed 6 bases at V and 4 bases at J, with 9 bases between. This receptor was obtained from an adult woman who had mild COVID-19 (a few samples of this study predate the infection). Cell type and time point are not known. The sequencing sample was made of PBMCs or a T cell subset sorted from them (not recorded which). J is TRBJ2-2 and V is TRBV14, with D possibly being TRBD1 (5 bases). The CDR3 nucleotides read TGTGCCAGCAGTAACCAGGGCACCGGGGAGCTGTTTTTT. Its translation is CASSNQGTGELFF.